This TCR beta chain originates from a study of blood T cell repertoires in COVID-19. CDR3 length: 13 residues. V lost 5 bases and J lost 6; bases outside the gene matches: 5. The germline V gene has CDR1 MNHEY and CDR2 SVGAGI. The table came from immunoSEQ multiplex PCR; TCRdb's copy has only in-frame clones and leaves some out. In the table there are 300,000 to 400,000 clones, just over 85% of which are singletons. Individuals drawn from about 26 US areas were about 18 to 100 years old. Clinical histories supplied by participants themselves formed the basis of cohort assignment. V and J are TRBV6-5 and TRBJ2-7; TRBD1 matches at 9 bases. Sequencing used PBMCs or T cells enriched from blood (not recorded which). The source of this sequence is a middle-aged woman with acute COVID-19. The chain's CDR3 is CASSPGTGSEQYF. CDR3 nucleotides: TGTGCCAGCAGTCCAGGGACAGGGTCCGAGCAGTACTTC.